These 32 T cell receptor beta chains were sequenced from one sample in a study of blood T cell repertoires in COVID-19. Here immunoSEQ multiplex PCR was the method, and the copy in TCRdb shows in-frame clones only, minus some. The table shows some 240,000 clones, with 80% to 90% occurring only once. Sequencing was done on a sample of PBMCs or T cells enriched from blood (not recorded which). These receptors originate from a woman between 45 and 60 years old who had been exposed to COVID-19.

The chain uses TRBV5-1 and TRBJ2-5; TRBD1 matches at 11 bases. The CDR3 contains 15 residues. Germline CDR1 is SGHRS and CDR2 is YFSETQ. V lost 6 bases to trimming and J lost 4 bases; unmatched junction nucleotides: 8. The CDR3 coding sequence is TGCGCCAGCACCAAGATGGGACAGGGGGGAGAGACCCAGTACTTC. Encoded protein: CASTKMGQGGETQYF.

The CDR3 DNA follows: TGTGCCAGCAGCTTGACAACAGGGGTTGGGAGGAACACTGAAGCTTTCTTT. This translates into CASSLTTGVGRNTEAFF. The rearrangement uses TRBV5-6 and TRBJ1-1; TRBD1 agrees at 7 bases. Per the germline V gene, CDR1 is SGHDT and CDR2 is YYEEEE. This CDR3 contains 17 residues. V dropped 1 base and J dropped 1; count of bases not matched to a gene: 10.

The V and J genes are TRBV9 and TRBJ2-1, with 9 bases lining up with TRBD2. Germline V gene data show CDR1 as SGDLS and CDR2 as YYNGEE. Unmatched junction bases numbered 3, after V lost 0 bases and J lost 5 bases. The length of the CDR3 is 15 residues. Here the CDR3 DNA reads TGTGCCAGCAGCGTAGCGGTAGCGGGAGACAATGAGCAGTTCTTC. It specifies CASSVAVAGDNEQFF. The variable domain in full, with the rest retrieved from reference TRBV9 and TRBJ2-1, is DSGVTQTPKHLITATGQRVTLRCSPRSGDLSVYWYQQSLDQGLQFLIQYYNGEERAKGNILERFSAQQFPDLHSELNLSSLELGDSALYFCASSVAVAGDNEQFFGPGTRLTVL.

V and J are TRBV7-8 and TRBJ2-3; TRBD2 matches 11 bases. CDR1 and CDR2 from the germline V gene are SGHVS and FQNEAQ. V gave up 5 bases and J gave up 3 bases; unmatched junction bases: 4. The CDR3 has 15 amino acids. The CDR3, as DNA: TGTGCCAGCAGCCCCTGGACTAGCGGGACAGATACGCAGTATTTT. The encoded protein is CASSPWTSGTDTQYF.

The CDR3 DNA is TGTGCCAGTAGTATACGACTAGACCAAGAGACCCAGTACTTC. Translated: CASSIRLDQETQYF. V is TRBV19 and J is TRBJ2-5; a weak D match, TRBD2 (6 bases). The V gene lost 2 bases and the J gene lost 0 bases, with 7 bases spanning the gap. The germline V gene has CDR1 LNHDA and CDR2 SQIVND (reference sequence). This CDR3 has 14 amino acids. The variable domain in full, completed from reference TRBV19 and TRBJ2-5, reads DGGITQSPKYLFRKEGQNVTLSCEQNLNHDAMYWYRQDPGQGLRLIYYSQIVNDFQKGDIAEGYSVSREKKESFPLTVTSAQKNPTAFYLCASSIRLDQETQYFGPGTRLLVL.

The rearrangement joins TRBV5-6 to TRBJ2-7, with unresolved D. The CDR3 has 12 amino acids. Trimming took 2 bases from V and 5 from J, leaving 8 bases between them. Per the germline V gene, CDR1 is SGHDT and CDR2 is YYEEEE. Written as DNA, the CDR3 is TGTGCCAGCAGCTTTAATAGCAACGAGCAGTACTTC. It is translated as CASSFNSNEQYF.

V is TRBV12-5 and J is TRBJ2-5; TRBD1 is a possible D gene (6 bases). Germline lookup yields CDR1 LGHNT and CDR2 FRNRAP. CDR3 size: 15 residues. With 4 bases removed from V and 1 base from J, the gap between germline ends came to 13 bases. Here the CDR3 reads CASGSIRDTQETQYF. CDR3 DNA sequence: TGTGCTAGTGGTTCCATCCGGGACACCCAAGAGACCCAGTACTTC.

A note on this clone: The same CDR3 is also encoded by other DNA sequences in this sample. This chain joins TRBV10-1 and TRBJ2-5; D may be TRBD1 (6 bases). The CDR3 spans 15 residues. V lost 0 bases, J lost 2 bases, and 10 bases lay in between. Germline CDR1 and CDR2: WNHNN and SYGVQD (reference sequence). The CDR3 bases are TGCGCCAGCAGTGAGTCGGGCAGGGGACAAGAGACCCAGTACTTC. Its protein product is CASSESGRGQETQYF.

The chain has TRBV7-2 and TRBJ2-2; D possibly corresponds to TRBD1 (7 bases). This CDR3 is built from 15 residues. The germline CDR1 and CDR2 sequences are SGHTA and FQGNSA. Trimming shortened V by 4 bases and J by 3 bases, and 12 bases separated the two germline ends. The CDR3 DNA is TGTGCCAGCAGCTCCGTCAGGGGGGACACCGGGGAGCTGTTTTTT. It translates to CASSSVRGDTGELFF.

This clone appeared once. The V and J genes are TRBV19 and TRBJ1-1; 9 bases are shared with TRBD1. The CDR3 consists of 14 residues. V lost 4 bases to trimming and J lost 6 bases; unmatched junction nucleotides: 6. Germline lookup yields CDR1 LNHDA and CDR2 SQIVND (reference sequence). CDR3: CASSTGQGWAEAFF. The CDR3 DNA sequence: TGTGCCAGTAGTACGGGACAGGGTTGGGCTGAAGCTTTCTTT.

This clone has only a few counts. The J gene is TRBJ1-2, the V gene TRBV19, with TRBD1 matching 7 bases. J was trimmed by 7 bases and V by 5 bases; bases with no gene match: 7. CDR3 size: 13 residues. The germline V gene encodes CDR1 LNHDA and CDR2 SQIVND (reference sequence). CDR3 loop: CASSPDRAGGYTF. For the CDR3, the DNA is TGTGCCAGTAGTCCCGACAGGGCGGGTGGCTACACCTTC.

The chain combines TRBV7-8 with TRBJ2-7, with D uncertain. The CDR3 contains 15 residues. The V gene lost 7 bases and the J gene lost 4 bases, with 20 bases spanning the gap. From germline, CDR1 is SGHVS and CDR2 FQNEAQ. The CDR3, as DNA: TGTGCCAGCACCCCGGGTCCCTCCGGCCGTTACGAGCAGTACTTC. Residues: CASTPGPSGRYEQYF.

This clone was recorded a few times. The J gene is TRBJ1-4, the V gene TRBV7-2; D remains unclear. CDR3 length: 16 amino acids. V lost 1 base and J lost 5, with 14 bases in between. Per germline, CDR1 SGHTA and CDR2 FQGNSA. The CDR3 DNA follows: TGTGCCAGCAGCTTAGTTCGGCGGGCCAGCAATGAAAAACTGTTTTTT. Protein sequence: CASSLVRRASNEKLFF.

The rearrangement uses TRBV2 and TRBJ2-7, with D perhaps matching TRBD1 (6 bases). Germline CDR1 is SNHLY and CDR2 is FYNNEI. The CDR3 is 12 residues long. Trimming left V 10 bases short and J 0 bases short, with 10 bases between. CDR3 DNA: TGTGCCATCCGGGACATCTCCTACGAGCAGTACTTC. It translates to CAIRDISYEQYF.

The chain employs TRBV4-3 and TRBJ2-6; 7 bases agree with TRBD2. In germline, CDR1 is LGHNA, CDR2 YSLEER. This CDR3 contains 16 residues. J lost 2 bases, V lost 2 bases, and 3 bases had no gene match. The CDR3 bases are TGCGCCAGCAGCCAACTAAGCGGGACTGGGGCCAACGTCCTGACTTTC. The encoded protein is CASSQLSGTGANVLTF.

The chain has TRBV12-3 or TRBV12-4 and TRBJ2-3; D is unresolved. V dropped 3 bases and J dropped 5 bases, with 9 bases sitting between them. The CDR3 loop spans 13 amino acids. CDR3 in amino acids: CASSFLLKDTQYF. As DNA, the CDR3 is TGTGCCAGCAGTTTCCTTCTTAAAGATACGCAGTATTTT.

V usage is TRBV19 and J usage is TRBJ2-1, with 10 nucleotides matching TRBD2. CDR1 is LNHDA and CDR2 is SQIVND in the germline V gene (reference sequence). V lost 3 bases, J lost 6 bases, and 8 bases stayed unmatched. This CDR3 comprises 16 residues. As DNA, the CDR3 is TGTGCCAGTAGTATTCGGCTAGCGGGGGTAGTCAATGAGCAGTTCTTC. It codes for CASSIRLAGVVNEQFF.

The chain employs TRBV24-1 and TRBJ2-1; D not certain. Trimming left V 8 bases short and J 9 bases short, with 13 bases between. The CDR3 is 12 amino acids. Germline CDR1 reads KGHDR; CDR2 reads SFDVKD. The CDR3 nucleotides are TGTGCCACCAAAGCCCCGGGTGGTGAGCAGTTCTTC. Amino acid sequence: CATKAPGGEQFF.

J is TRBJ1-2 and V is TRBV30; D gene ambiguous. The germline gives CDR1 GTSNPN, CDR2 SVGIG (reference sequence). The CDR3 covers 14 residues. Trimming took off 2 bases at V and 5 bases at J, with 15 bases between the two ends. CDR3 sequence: CAWSSGGFGYGYTF. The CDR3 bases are TGTGCCTGGAGTAGCGGCGGGTTCGGTTATGGCTACACCTTC.

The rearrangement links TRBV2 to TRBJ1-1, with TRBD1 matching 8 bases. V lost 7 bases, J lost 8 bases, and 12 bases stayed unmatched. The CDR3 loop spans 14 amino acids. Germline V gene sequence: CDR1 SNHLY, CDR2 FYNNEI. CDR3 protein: CASTTPVRGPEAFF. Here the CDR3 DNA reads TGTGCCAGCACCACTCCTGTCAGGGGGCCGGAAGCTTTCTTT.

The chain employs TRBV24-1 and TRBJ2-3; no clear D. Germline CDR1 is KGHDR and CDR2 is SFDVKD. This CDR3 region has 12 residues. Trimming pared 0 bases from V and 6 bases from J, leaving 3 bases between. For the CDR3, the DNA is TGTGCCACCAGTGATTTGCAGGATACGCAGTATTTT. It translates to CATSDLQDTQYF.

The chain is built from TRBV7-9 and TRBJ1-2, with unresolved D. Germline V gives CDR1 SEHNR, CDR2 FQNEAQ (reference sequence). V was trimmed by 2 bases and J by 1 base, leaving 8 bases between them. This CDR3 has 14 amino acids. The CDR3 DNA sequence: TGTGCCAGCAGCTTAAGGCAGGATAACTATGGCTACACCTTC. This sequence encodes CASSLRQDNYGYTF.

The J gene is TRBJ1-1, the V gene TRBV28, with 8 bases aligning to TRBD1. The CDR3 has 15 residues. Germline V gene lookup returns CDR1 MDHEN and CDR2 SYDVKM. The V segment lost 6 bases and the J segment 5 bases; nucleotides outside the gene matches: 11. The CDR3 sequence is CASSPGGGIRTEAFF. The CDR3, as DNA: TGTGCCAGCAGCCCAGGGGGCGGGATTCGAACTGAAGCTTTCTTT.

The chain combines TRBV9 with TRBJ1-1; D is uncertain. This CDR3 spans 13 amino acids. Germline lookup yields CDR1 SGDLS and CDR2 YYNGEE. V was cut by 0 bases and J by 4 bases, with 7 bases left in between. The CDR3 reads CASSVAGFTEAFF. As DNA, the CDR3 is TGTGCCAGCAGCGTAGCGGGGTTCACTGAAGCTTTCTTT.

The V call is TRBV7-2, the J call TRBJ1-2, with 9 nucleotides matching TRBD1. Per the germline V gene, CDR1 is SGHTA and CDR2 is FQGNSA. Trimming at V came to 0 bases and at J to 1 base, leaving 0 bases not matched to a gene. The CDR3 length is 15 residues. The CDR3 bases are TGTGCCAGCAGCTTAGCGACAGGGGGTAACTATGGCTACACCTTC. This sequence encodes CASSLATGGNYGYTF. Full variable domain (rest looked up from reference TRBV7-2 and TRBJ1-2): GAGVSQSPSNKVTEKGKDVELRCDPISGHTALYWYRQSLGQGLEFLIYFQGNSAPDKSGLPSDRFSAERTGGSVSTLTIQRTQQEDSAVYLCASSLATGGNYGYTFGSGTRLTVV.

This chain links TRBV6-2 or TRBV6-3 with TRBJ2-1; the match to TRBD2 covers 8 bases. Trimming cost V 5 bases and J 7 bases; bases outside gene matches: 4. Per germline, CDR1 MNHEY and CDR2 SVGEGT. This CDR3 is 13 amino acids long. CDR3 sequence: CASSQRGPNEQFF. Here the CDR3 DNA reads TGTGCCAGCAGTCAGCGGGGGCCGAATGAGCAGTTCTTC.

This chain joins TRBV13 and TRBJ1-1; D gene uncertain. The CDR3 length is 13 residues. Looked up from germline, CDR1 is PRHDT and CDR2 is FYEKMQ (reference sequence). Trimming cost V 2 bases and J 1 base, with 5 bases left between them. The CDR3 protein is CASSLLWNTEAFF. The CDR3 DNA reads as TGTGCCAGCAGCTTACTGTGGAACACTGAAGCTTTCTTT.

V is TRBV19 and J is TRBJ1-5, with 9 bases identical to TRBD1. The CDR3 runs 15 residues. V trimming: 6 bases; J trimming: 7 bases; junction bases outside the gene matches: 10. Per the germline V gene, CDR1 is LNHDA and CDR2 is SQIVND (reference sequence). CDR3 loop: CASRPALTGGQPQHF. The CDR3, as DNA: TGTGCCAGTAGGCCCGCCCTGACAGGGGGGCAGCCCCAGCATTTT.

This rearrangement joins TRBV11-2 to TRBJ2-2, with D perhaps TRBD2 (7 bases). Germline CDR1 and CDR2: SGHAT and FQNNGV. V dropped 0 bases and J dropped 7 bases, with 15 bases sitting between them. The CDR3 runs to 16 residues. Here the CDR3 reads CASSLDGGGGVGELFF. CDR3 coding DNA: TGTGCCAGCAGCTTAGATGGGGGGGGCGGCGTCGGGGAGCTGTTTTTT.

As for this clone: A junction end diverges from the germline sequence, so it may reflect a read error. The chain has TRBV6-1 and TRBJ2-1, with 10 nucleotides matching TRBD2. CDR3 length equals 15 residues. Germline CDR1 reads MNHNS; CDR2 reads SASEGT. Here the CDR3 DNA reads TGTGCCAGCAGTGACCCCGTCCCTCAGCGGGGGGGCCAGATCTTC. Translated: CASSDPVPQRGGQIF.

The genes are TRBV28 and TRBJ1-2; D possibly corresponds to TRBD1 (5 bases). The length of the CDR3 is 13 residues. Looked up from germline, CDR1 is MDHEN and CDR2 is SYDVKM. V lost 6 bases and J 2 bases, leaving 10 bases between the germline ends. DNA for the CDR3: TGTGCCAGCAGGGAGGGACGAAACTATGGCTACACCTTC. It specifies CASREGRNYGYTF.

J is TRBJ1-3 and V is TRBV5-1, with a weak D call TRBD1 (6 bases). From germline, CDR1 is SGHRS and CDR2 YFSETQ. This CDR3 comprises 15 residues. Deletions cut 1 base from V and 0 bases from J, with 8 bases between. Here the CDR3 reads CASSLTGLSGNTIYF. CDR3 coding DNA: TGCGCCAGCAGCTTGACAGGGCTCTCTGGAAACACCATATATTTT.